This T cell receptor beta chain emerged from a study of T cells in Graves' hyperthyroidism and ophthalmopathy. At the level of the study: Pretreatment peripheral blood was obtained at initial diagnosis.

Researchers took RNA transcripts and amplified the TCR beta CDR3 regions from them. HTBI primers were employed in a first-round RT-PCR of the TCR CDR3. TCRdb re-analysed the multiplex PCR reads in MiXCR, keeping a single row per CDR3 protein. Here the sample spans approximately 630,000 distinct CDR3 sequences, roughly 16% being singletons. Graves' hyperthyroidism was deemed stable given no ophthalmopathy progression within 18 months. Diagnosis of hyperthyroidism was new in patients aged 18 to 65, and its duration was under 2 months. The study excluded patients with uncontrolled infection, other autoimmune disease, pregnancy or lactation. The CDR3 contains 11 residues. V shed 5 bases, J shed 15 bases, and the junction held 5 bases outside the gene matches. Germline V gene data show CDR1 as SEHNR and CDR2 as FQNEAQ (reference sequence).

V and J are TRBV7-9 and TRBJ2-2, with 8 bases that match TRBD1. Sequencing was done on a sample of blood. This TCR was sampled from a woman in her twenties or thirties with Graves' hyperthyroidism. The CDR3 is CASSLTGEMFF. As DNA, the CDR3 is TGTGCCAGCAGCCTGACAGGGGAAATGTTTTTT.